This entry concerns a single T cell receptor (beta chain). Its recognized antigen is unknown. The record has no base qualities; no much larger clone is one base away. The donors were roughly 40 Caucasian individuals from Russia, aged 6 to 90 years, who were systemically healthy. Approximately 9.3 milliliters of peripheral blood were collected from each donor into EDTA-treated Vacutainer tubes. Ficoll-Paque density-gradient centrifugation was used to isolate PBMCs, with at least 7 million per sample. Trizol reagent was used to extract total RNA from the PBMCs, yielding at least 6 micrograms per sample. For every donor, an aliquot of PBMCs went through flow cytometry to measure the percentages of naive CD45RAhigh/CD27high T cells. Libraries were made using 5' RACE. Data came from an Illumina HiSeq 2500. The second PCR ran for roughly 7 to 11 cycles and used a J-beta primer mix along with a sample-barcoded 5' primer. Each TCR beta cDNA molecule received a unique molecular identifier from a template-switch 5' adaptor carrying 12 random nucleotides. Each sample yielded at least 2.5 million CDR3-containing paired-end reads. All of the RNA was converted into first-strand cDNA using the Mint cDNA synthesis kit, with a TRBC-specific oligonucleotide serving as the primer. After uracil-DNA glycosylase treatment, a first 18-cycle PCR used universal primers M1SS and BC2_uni_R on all cDNA. The authors' pipeline ran thus. For normalization, 1 million high-quality reads, each with a distinct molecular identifier, were randomly selected from each sample. Reads sharing molecular identifiers were discarded rather than binned into consensus sequences. CDR3 identification, clonotype clustering and error correction used MiTCR with a Q25 quality threshold and the strictest error-elimination algorithm. A nonparametric unseen species model with Euler transformation was used to estimate lower-bound total TCR beta diversity. TCRdb reanalyzed the raw reads on its own, using fastp at Q25 for trimming and MiXCR for clone calling, and kept in-frame beta chains. A single entry per CDR3 protein holds the most common genes and DNA from its merged rows. TCRdb's processing, not the authors' own work, is the source of the V and J calls. The table for this sample lists about 1.1 million distinct CDR3 sequences; less than 45% of them were counted only once. The ten largest clones capture around 13% of the sample.

The data belong to a study of blood T cells in healthy people across ages (dated by TCRdb to 2013 to 2016). Background for the entire study: In model experiments, template switching captured roughly one uniquely barcoded TCR beta cDNA molecule for every two T cells. Age-related changes in TCR beta repertoire diversity were measured in the study by deep sequencing normalized with unique cDNA molecular identifiers. Donors were grouped into four age groups: young (average approximately 16 years), middle-aged (39), aged (around 56) and long-lived (around 82). To avoid experimental bias, donors of different ages were randomly spread across the sequencing lanes. Two additional independent replicas of 1 million unique cDNA reads from the same blood draw were analyzed for two donors (one aged 18 to 30 and one aged 80 or older).

The germline V gene (reference sequence) yields MNHNY for CDR1 and SVGAGI for CDR2. The junction carries 6 bases between V and J, which are trimmed by 0 bases and 5 bases respectively. The CDR3 holds 13 amino acids from the cysteine to the phenylalanine. Only the CDR3 DNA stays, 39 bases, in frame from base 1. The investigation overall reported the following: Since profiling was done on bulk unsorted PBMCs, naive and antigen-experienced compartments could not be conclusively compared. As age increased, observed TCR beta diversity per million T cells dropped in a roughly linear way, and a significant reduction was already evident by age roughly 36. Compared with the aged group, the long-lived group had more naive CD4+ T cells, fewer expanded clones and increased TCR diversity, suggesting age selection. Observed TCR beta diversity correlated strongly with the percentage of naive T cells measured by flow cytometry. Estimates of total diversity based on one million sequenced T cells were regarded as lower bounds and as underestimates. Because donor CMV infection status was unknown, age-related changes in expanded clonotypes were potentially confounded.

Sequencing was performed on blood. The chain is made from TRBV6-6 and TRBJ2-3; too little of a D gene remains to name it. The receptor was isolated from a man aged 18 to 35 in good health. CDR3 protein: CASSYSFGDTQYF. In nucleotide form, the sequence is TGTGCCAGCAGTTACTCGTTTGGAGATACGCAGTATTTT.